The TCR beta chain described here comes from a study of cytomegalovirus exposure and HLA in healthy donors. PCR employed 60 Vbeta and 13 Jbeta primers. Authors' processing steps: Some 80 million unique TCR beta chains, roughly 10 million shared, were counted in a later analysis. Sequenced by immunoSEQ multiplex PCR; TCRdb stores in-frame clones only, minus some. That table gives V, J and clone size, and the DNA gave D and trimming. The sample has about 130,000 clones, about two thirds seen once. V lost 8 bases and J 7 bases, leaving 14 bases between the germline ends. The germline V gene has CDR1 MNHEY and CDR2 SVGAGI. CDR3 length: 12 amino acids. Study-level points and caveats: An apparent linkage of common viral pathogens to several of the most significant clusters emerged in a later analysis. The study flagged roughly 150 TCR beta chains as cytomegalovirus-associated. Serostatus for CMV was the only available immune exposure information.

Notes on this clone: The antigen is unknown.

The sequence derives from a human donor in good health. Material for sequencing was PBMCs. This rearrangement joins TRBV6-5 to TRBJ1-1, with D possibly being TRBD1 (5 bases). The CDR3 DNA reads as TGTGCCAGCGCTCGGGGGGAGTTTGAAGCTTTCTTT. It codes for CASARGEFEAFF.